A few counts support the clone carrying this T cell receptor beta chain. Its antigen is unidentified. This sample is part of a study of a mutant IDH1 vaccine in newly diagnosed glioma. There are 12 residues in the CDR3. V lost 5 bases and J lost 8, with 12 bases in between. CDR1 and CDR2 from the germline V gene are ENHRY and SYGVKD. The protocol was immunoSEQ multiplex PCR, while the TCRdb copy is restricted to in-frame clones and leaves out a portion. Among about 66,000 clones listed, approximately 84% were seen once. Time point described: week 11, during vaccination. Vaccination used 300 ug of mutant IDH1 20-mer peptide per dose, with topical imiquimod. Astrocytomas that were new, WHO grade 3 or 4, IDH1-mutant and ATRX-lost were present in the donors.

The V and J genes are TRBV10-3 and TRBJ1-2; D unresolved. This sequence was found in a woman aged 50 to 60 with glioma. Sample: PBMCs, taken from a glioma patient whose treatment included an IDH1 peptide vaccine. DNA of the CDR3: TGTGCCATCAGTCGTACGTCTGGCGGCTACACCTTC. It encodes CAISRTSGGYTF.